This T cell receptor (beta chain) came from a study of blood T cell repertoires in COVID-19. The wider study: Donors in the United States, Italy and Spain gave samples during acute or convalescent COVID-19. The cDNA or gDNA used as material had been derived from T cells, B-cell-depleted T cells, or PBMCs.

The germline V gene encodes CDR1 MGHRA and CDR2 YSYEKL. With 2 bases removed from V and 4 bases from J, the gap between germline ends came to 27 bases. This CDR3 contains 20 residues. Original processing methods: Amplified reference gene primers provided the basis for estimating nucleated cell counts. Generated by immunoSEQ multiplex PCR, the TCRdb table keeps only in-frame clones and is missing some. That table is the source of V, J and clone size, and D and trimming were worked out from the DNA. Found here are 200,000 to 250,000 clones, around 84% of them singletons; the top ten hold roughly 13%. The sample holds one count of this clone.

Sequencing used peripheral blood. The sequence was collected from a human donor in a cohort sampled during active COVID-19. The chain has TRBV4-1 and TRBJ2-1; a possible D gene is TRBD1 (5 bases). CDR3 amino acids: CASSQPTMADSIEKYNEQFF. For the CDR3, the DNA is TGCGCCAGCAGCCAACCCACTATGGCCGACAGCATAGAGAAGTACAATGAGCAGTTCTTC.